This paragraph reports one T cell receptor beta chain. What this receptor recognizes is not known. No per-base quality is available; no much larger clone lies one base away. Via the germline V gene, CDR1 is SGDLS and CDR2 YYNGEE. Reading from cysteine to phenylalanine, the CDR3 counts 15 amino acids. Only the CDR3 DNA is retained, 45 bases long and in frame from the first base. The junction carries 9 bases between V and J, which are trimmed by 0 bases and 2 bases respectively. The immunoSEQ Assay, a bias-controlled multiplex PCR, was used to amplify TCRbeta CDR3 regions from genomic DNA. The paper's data handling went like this. Within the assay, amplification of reference gene primers was used to estimate how many nucleated cells each sample contained. Sequence reads were collapsed and filtered to measure the absolute abundance of every unique TCRbeta CDR3 rearrangement. For each sample, productive Simpson clonality was calculated by taking the square root of Simpson's diversity index across productive rearrangements. The table was pulled from immuneACCESS by TCRdb, which kept in-frame rearrangements only. Such tables lose some clones; where checked, under half of the loss comes from unresolved V genes, and the rest has no known cause. V, J and clone size derive from that table, while D and trimming were established from the DNA sequence. In this sample the table shows just over 150,000 clones, approximately 80% of which occur a single time. Roughly 0.6% of the sample rests with the top ten.

This entry comes from a study of blood T cell repertoires in COVID-19 (dated by TCRdb to the early 2020s). Study-wide context: Collaborator samples came from the United States, Italy and Spain and covered acute and convalescent phases of COVID-19. The repertoires were made available in a free public database intended to serve as a resource for research on the immune response to SARS-CoV-2. The samples were drawn from two sources: the first 160 participants of the ongoing ImmuneRACE study, and fewer than 1,500 subjects contributed by 6 global collaborators. Where HLA class I and class II types were available, the types were taken from metadata supplied by the sample provider, not from assay-based typing. Nearly every sample came with metadata listing a de-identified subject ID, COVID-19 status, age in years and sex. The dataset comprised deeply sampled blood TCRbeta repertoires from subjects exposed to, actively infected with, or recovered from COVID-19. The material from the prospective study consisted of cDNA or gDNA derived from T cells, B-cell-depleted T cells, or PBMCs. The study at large found these results: How much clinical and demographic metadata was included differed by source and by participant, and the metadata was provided uncurated.

Each collaborating institution followed its own protocols to collect whole blood in K2EDTA tubes. For TCRbeta analysis, collaborator samples were shipped as frozen whole blood, as isolated PBMCs, or as DNA extracted from either sample type. This chain joins TRBV9 to TRBJ1-5, and perhaps TRBD1 as D gene, on 6 matching bases. Sequenced material: peripheral blood. The sequence came from a man between 60 and 75 years old with acute or convalescent COVID-19. The nucleotide sequence reads TGTGCCAGCAGCGTAGGGACAGAGGGCAATCAGCCCCAGCATTTT. Translated, this is CASSVGTEGNQPQHF.